The clone carrying this T cell receptor beta chain was seen only once. The germline gives CDR1 SNHLY, CDR2 FYNNEI. The CDR3 is 15 amino acids. V gave up 4 bases and J gave up 3 bases; unmatched junction bases: 4. This sample is part of a study of blood T cell repertoires in COVID-19. Profiled with immunoSEQ multiplex PCR; TCRdb holds only in-frame clones, not every one. Among tens of thousands of clones listed, approximately 89% were seen once. The TCR sequence derives from an elderly woman with acute or convalescent COVID-19. The sample was peripheral blood. This rearrangement joins TRBV2 to TRBJ1-5, with 9 positions matching TRBD1. CDR3 sequence (DNA): TGTGCCAGCAGTGGGGGGGACAGGGACAATCAGCCCCAGCATTTT. Protein product: CASSGGDRDNQPQHF.